The 5 T cell receptor beta chains given below trace back to one sample, sequenced in a study of OX40 agonist ivuxolimab in advanced cancers. Clones were sequenced by immunoSEQ multiplex PCR, and TCRdb holds only the in-frame ones, with some missing. The data show approximately 50,000 clones, with 80% to 90% seen just once and under 0.8% held by the top ten. Source: CD4+ or CD8+ T cells sorted from blood, taken in a trial of the OX40 agonist ivuxolimab. All receptors derive from an adult with an advanced solid tumor such as melanoma, head and neck, liver or kidney cancer.

CDR3 loop: CASSLVGASKNIQYF. Written as DNA, the CDR3 is TGTGCCAGCAGCTTGGTAGGGGCCAGCAAAAACATTCAGTACTTC. The V and J genes are TRBV5-8 and TRBJ2-4; D is perhaps TRBD1 (5 bases). Germline V gives CDR1 SGHTS, CDR2 YDEGEE. Trimming took off 0 bases at V and 3 bases at J, with 10 bases between the two ends. The CDR3 length is 15 residues. The full variable domain, with the rest looked up from reference TRBV5-8 and TRBJ2-4, is EAGVTQSPTHLIKTRGQQATLRCSPISGHTSVYWYQQALGLGLQFLLWYDEGEERNRGNFPPRFSGRQFPNYSSELNVNALELEDSALYLCASSLVGASKNIQYFGAGTRLSVL.

The chain couples TRBV20-1 to TRBJ2-7, with TRBD2 as a possible D gene (6 bases). Trimming took off 8 bases at V and 2 bases at J, with 10 bases between the two ends. Germline CDR1 DFQATT, CDR2 SNEGSKA (reference sequence). This CDR3 region has 11 residues. CDR3 sequence reads: CSLGGPYEQYF. In DNA form, the CDR3 reads TGCAGTCTGGGGGGTCCCTACGAGCAGTACTTC.

The rearrangement joins TRBV5-1 to TRBJ2-3, with D perhaps matching TRBD2 (6 bases). The CDR3 consists of 14 residues. Germline V gives CDR1 SGHRS, CDR2 YFSETQ. Trimming took 3 bases from V and 1 from J, leaving 9 bases between them. The CDR3 region is CASSSPGGTDTQYF. The CDR3 DNA reads as TGCGCCAGCAGCTCCCCGGGGGGCACAGATACGCAGTATTTT.

The chain employs TRBV7-2 and TRBJ2-7; TRBD1 agrees at 8 bases. The V and J ends lost 5 bases and 1 base, in that order; junction bases with no gene match: 7. The CDR3 runs 15 residues. Germline CDR1 reads SGHTA; CDR2 reads FQGNSA. CDR3 residues: CASSTRQGTSYEQYF. The CDR3 region has the DNA TGTGCCAGCAGCACCAGACAGGGGACTTCCTACGAGCAGTACTTC.

This clone has a single count. This chain joins TRBV30 and TRBJ2-1, with D uncertain. V lost 3 bases to trimming and J lost 6 bases, with 6 bases between them. Germline lookup yields CDR1 GTSNPN and CDR2 SVGIG (reference sequence). The CDR3 is 11 amino acids. The CDR3 here is CAWSEPNEQFF. The CDR3 region has the DNA TGTGCCTGGAGCGAGCCCAATGAGCAGTTCTTC.